This entry features one TCR beta chain sequence. Antigen: not known. The V and J ends lost 4 bases and 1 base respectively, with 13 bases between them. CDR1 is LGHDT and CDR2 is YNNKEL in the germline V gene (reference sequence). The CDR3 loop spans 15 amino acids. The data derive from a study of Graves' ophthalmopathy and Graves' hyperthyroidism. Notes on the study in general: In blood appeared most of the expanded thyroid clonotypes whose frequency exceeded 0.001.

RNA transcripts yielded amplified TCR beta CDR3 regions. Investigators did first-round RT-PCR with HTBI primers, then second-round multiplex PCR. TCRdb independently ran MiXCR on the multiplex PCR reads; one entry per CDR3 protein. The table lists around 600,000 distinct CDR3 sequences, roughly 39% of them singletons. Moderately to severely active ophthalmopathy under 3 months, CAS at least 3, NOSPECS at least 4. Reliance was placed on clinical symptoms, serum thyroxine, TRAb, thyroid ultrasound and orbital computed tomography for diagnosis. The clonotype comes from an adult man with Graves' ophthalmopathy. The J gene is TRBJ1-1, the V gene TRBV3-1; the D gene is possibly TRBD1 (5 bases). The sample taken for sequencing was peripheral blood. As DNA, the CDR3 is TGTGCCAGCAGCCTCATAGGGGACGGGAACACTGAAGCTTTCTTT. Translation: CASSLIGDGNTEAFF.